This T cell receptor (beta chain) is from a study of T cell responses to AZD1222 COVID-19 vaccine. In germline, CDR1 is SGHTA, CDR2 FQGNSA. With 1 base removed from V and 5 bases from J, the gap between germline ends came to 11 bases. The CDR3 has 14 residues. The data were produced by immunoSEQ multiplex PCR, yet TCRdb's version contains in-frame clones alone and is incomplete. The data contain roughly 150,000 clones, about 89% of them singletons. The origin of this receptor is an adult in good health. The sequencing here drew on peripheral blood, taken on day 0 of AZD1222 vaccination. The V and J genes are TRBV7-2 and TRBJ1-1, with D uncertain. The DNA of the CDR3 is TGTGCCAGCAGCTTAGTGGGGATTGGGACTGAAGCTTTCTTT. Residues: CASSLVGIGTEAFF.